The present T cell receptor (beta chain) was sequenced within a study of neoadjuvant nivolumab and ipilimumab in lung cancer. About the research overall: Nivolumab 3 mg/kg was given days 1, 15 and 29, plus ipilimumab 1 mg/kg day 1 in combination. Study results and limitations: Higher pretherapy blood TCR richness went with higher resected-tumor richness. Only two of four nivolumab-treated tumors gained richness and clonality by surgery.

The method was immunoSEQ multiplex PCR; TCRdb's version includes in-frame clones alone and lacks a portion of them. The table has 26,000 or so clones, 65% to 85% seen once. As to this clone: Antigen unknown.

V lost 2 bases and J lost 8; bases outside the gene matches: 6. Looked up from germline, CDR1 is MGHRA and CDR2 is YSYEKL. This CDR3 comprises 15 residues. The chain couples TRBV4-1 to TRBJ1-4, with 9 bases matching TRBD1. This specimen was peripheral blood, taken before neoadjuvant nivolumab, alone or with ipilimumab. The sequence derives from an adult with non-small cell lung cancer. CDR3 DNA: TGCGCCAGCAGCCAACCGGGACAGGGTAGAGAAAAACTGTTTTTT. Translating it yields CASSQPGQGREKLFF.